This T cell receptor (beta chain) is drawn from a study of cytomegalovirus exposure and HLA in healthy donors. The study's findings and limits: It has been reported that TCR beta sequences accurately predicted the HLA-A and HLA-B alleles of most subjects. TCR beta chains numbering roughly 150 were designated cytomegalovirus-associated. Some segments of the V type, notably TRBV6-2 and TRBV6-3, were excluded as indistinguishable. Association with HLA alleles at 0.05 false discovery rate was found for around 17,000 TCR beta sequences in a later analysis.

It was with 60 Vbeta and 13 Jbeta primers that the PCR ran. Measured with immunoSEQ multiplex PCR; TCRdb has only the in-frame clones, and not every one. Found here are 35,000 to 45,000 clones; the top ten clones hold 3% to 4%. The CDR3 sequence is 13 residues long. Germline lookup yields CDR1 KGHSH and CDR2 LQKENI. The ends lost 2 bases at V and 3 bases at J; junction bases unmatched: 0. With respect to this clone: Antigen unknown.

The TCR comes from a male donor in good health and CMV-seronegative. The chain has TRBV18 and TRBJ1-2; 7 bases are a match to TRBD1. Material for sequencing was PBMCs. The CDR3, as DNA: TGTGCCAGCTCACCAGGGACAGACTATGGCTACACCTTC. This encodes CASSPGTDYGYTF.